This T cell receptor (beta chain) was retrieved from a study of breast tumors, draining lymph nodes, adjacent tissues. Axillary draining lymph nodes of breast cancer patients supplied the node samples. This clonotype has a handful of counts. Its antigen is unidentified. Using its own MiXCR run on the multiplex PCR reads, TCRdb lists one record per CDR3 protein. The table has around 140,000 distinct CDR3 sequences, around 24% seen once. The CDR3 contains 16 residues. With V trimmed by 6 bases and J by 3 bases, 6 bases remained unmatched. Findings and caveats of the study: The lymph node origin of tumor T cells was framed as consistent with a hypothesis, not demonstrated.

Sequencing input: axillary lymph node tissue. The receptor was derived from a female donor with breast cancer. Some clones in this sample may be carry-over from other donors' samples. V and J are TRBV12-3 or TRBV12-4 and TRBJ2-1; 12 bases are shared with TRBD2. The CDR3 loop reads CASSRLAGEYYNEQFF. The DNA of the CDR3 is TGTGCCAGCAGCAGACTAGCGGGAGAGTACTACAATGAGCAGTTCTTC.